These 19 T cell receptor beta chains share one sample of origin, sequenced in a study of OX40 agonist ivuxolimab in advanced cancers. The table came from immunoSEQ multiplex PCR; TCRdb's copy has only in-frame clones and leaves some out. The repertoire holds about 26,000 clones, with around 75% as singletons. Material: CD4+ or CD8+ T cells sorted from blood, obtained in a trial of the OX40 agonist ivuxolimab. These TCRs come from an adult with an advanced solid tumor such as melanoma, head and neck, liver or kidney cancer.

This sequence joins TRBV27 and TRBJ2-5, with 10 bases identical to TRBD1. After removal of 6 bases from V and 1 base from J, the junction contained 5 bases not matched to a gene. The CDR3 length is 15 residues. CDR1 and CDR2 (germline): MNHEY, SMNVEV (reference sequence). Here the CDR3 DNA reads TGTGCCAGCAGATCTTGGACAGGGGGCCAAGAGACCCAGTACTTC. Translated, it gives CASRSWTGGQETQYF.

This clone was observed a few times. This rearrangement joins TRBV14 to TRBJ1-1; D uncertain. The CDR3 sequence is 15 residues long. Germline V lookup: CDR1 SGHDN, CDR2 FVKESK. V lost 1 base and J 4 bases, leaving 13 bases between the germline ends. CDR3 DNA: TGTGCCAGCAGCCAAGGGAGGGCATCCGTCACTGAAGCTTTCTTT. This codes for CASSQGRASVTEAFF.

The chain links TRBV5-6 to TRBJ2-1; D might be TRBD1 or TRBD2, each matching 5 bases. There are 15 residues in the CDR3. CDR1 SGHDT and CDR2 YYEEEE come from the germline V gene. Trimming left V 0 bases short and J 0 bases short, with 7 bases between. The CDR3, as DNA: TGTGCCAGCAGCTTGGGGGGGAGCTCCTACAATGAGCAGTTCTTC. Its protein is CASSLGGSSYNEQFF.

V usage is TRBV14 and J usage is TRBJ2-5, with 12 bases aligning to TRBD2. V trimming: 4 bases; J trimming: 7 bases; junction bases outside the gene matches: 19. This CDR3 has 19 residues. Germline V lookup: CDR1 SGHDN, CDR2 FVKESK. The CDR3 nucleotides read TGTGCCAGCAGCCCCCAACGAGCGTCAGGACTAGCGGGACCGGGGACCCAGTACTTC. Translation: CASSPQRASGLAGPGTQYF.

The CDR3 region is CSAKRVNYGYTF. CDR3 nucleotide sequence: TGCAGCGCAAAGCGAGTGAACTATGGCTACACCTTC. The rearrangement uses TRBV29-1 and TRBJ1-2; D gene unclear. The V and J ends lost 7 bases and 2 bases respectively, with 11 bases between them. CDR1 SQVTM and CDR2 ANQGSEA come from the germline V gene. The CDR3 loop spans 12 amino acids.

The gene calls are TRBV5-1 and TRBJ2-6; the D call may be TRBD1 or TRBD2 (6 bases each). Trimming pared 4 bases from V and 1 base from J, leaving 9 bases between. The germline gives CDR1 SGHRS, CDR2 YFSETQ. The CDR3 spans 15 residues. CDR3 DNA sequence: TGCGCCAGCAGCCGAGGGGGGTCTGGGGCCAACGTCCTGACTTTC. Its protein product is CASSRGGSGANVLTF. The entire variable domain, with the rest obtained from reference TRBV5-1 and TRBJ2-6, is as follows: KAGVTQTPRYLIKTRGQQVTLSCSPISGHRSVSWYQQTPGQGLQFLFEYFSETQRNKGNFPGRFSGRQFSNSRSEMNVSTLELGDSALYLCASSRGGSGANVLTFGAGSRLTVL.

V and J are TRBV6-5 and TRBJ1-2, with D unclear. V was trimmed by 2 bases and J by 4 bases, leaving 11 bases between them. The CDR3 is 14 amino acids. Germline values: CDR1 MNHEY, CDR2 SVGAGI. In nucleotides, the CDR3 is TGTGCCAGCAGTTACAGCCGGGAATCCTATGGCTACACCTTC. This sequence encodes CASSYSRESYGYTF.

This chain connects TRBV15 to TRBJ2-5; TRBD2 matches 12 bases. The CDR3 consists of 16 residues. Germline V gene data show CDR1 as LNHNV and CDR2 as YYDKDF (reference sequence). With 2 bases clipped from V and 5 bases from J, the junction kept 6 bases outside the gene matches. Here the CDR3 reads CATSRLAGGHYETQYF. Here the CDR3 DNA reads TGTGCCACCAGCAGACTAGCGGGGGGGCATTATGAGACCCAGTACTTC.

The V and J genes are TRBV6-1 and TRBJ2-2; TRBD1 aligns across 8 bases. Germline V lookup: CDR1 MNHNS, CDR2 SASEGT. The trim removed 5 bases at V and 8 bases at J, leaving 10 bases unmatched. CDR3 length equals 15 residues. The CDR3 sequence: CASSPRTGPIGELFF. CDR3 coding DNA: TGTGCCAGCAGTCCTCGGACAGGGCCCATTGGGGAGCTGTTTTTT.

The chain joins TRBV7-8 to TRBJ1-2; D uncertain. V was pared by 5 bases and J by 0 bases, with 10 bases between. CDR1 is SGHVS and CDR2 is FQNEAQ in the germline V gene. The CDR3 length is 14 residues. As DNA, the CDR3 is TGTGCCAGCAGCCCGAGTTGGCCTAACTATGGCTACACCTTC. Protein product: CASSPSWPNYGYTF.

This clone occurred once. The V and J genes are TRBV11-1 and TRBJ2-5, with 8 nucleotides matching TRBD1. This CDR3 region has 15 residues. Germline assignment: CDR1 SGHAT and CDR2 FQDESV (reference sequence). V lost 2 bases and J lost 4; bases outside the gene matches: 6. CDR3 in amino acids: CASSLTGRGRETQYF. The CDR3 DNA sequence: TGTGCCAGCAGCTTAACCGGCAGGGGGCGAGAGACCCAGTACTTC.

In this sample, this clone turned up a few times. Here the CDR3 DNA reads TGTGCGGCCTCCCAGAGTACTGAAGCTTTCTTT. This codes for CAASQSTEAFF. This chain joins TRBV6-5 and TRBJ1-1; D is undetermined. Looked up from germline, CDR1 is MNHEY and CDR2 is SVGAGI. The CDR3 totals 11 residues.

This clone was recorded a few times. V is TRBV27 and J is TRBJ2-5; 10 nucleotides match TRBD2. V trimming: 7 bases; J trimming: 5 bases; junction bases outside the gene matches: 13. CDR1 MNHEY and CDR2 SMNVEV come from the germline V gene (reference sequence). The CDR3 totals 16 residues. The CDR3 bases are TGTGCCAGCACCCCGCGGCTAGCGGGGGCCGGGGAGACCCAGTACTTC. Amino acid sequence: CASTPRLAGAGETQYF.

This clone was counted between two and nine times. V gene TRBV13 combines with J gene TRBJ1-2; D is unresolved. Germline V lookup: CDR1 PRHDT, CDR2 FYEKMQ (reference sequence). Deletions cut 3 bases from V and 5 bases from J, with 13 bases between. CDR3 length: 14 amino acids. The CDR3 reads CASSFADVAYGYTF. For the CDR3, the DNA is TGTGCCAGCAGCTTTGCCGACGTAGCGTATGGCTACACCTTC.

The rearrangement joins TRBV5-4 to TRBJ2-5; 9 bases agree with TRBD1. With V trimmed by 1 base and J by 4 bases, 8 bases remained unmatched. The CDR3 extends over 16 amino acids. The germline CDR1 and CDR2 sequences are SGHNT and YYREEE (reference sequence). In nucleotides, the CDR3 is TGTGCCAGCAGCTTGTGGGAGGGGACAGGGAGAGAGACCCAGTACTTC. It encodes CASSLWEGTGRETQYF.

The V call is TRBV18, the J call TRBJ2-5; 7 bases line up with TRBD1. Trimming cost V 7 bases and J 2 bases; bases outside gene matches: 4. Germline V gene lookup returns CDR1 KGHSH and CDR2 LQKENI. This CDR3 spans 13 amino acids. The CDR3 DNA reads as TGTGCCAGCTTCGCGGACAGGCAAGAGACCCAGTACTTC. Translating it yields CASFADRQETQYF.

For this clone: A read error may explain this, as a much larger clone is one base away. This chain connects TRBV19 to TRBJ2-7; D may correspond to TRBD1 or TRBD2 (5 bases each). The CDR3 length is 16 residues. The V and J ends lost 4 bases and 4 bases respectively, with 20 bases between them. CDR1 is LNHDA, CDR2 SQIVND, per germline (reference sequence). The CDR3 is CASSTEIRERPYEQYF. The CDR3 region has the DNA TGTGCCAGTAGTACGGAGATCAGGGAGCGACCGTACGAGCAGTACTTC.

The DNA for the CDR3 is TGTGCCAGCAGCTTTAGCGGGGGAACAGATACGCAGTATTTT. Translation: CASSFSGGTDTQYF. J is TRBJ2-3 and V is TRBV7-9; 9 nucleotides align to TRBD2. The CDR3 totals 14 residues. With 3 bases clipped from V and 3 bases from J, the junction kept 1 base outside the gene matches. Germline V CDR1 and CDR2: SEHNR, FQNEAQ (reference sequence).

V usage is TRBV5-1 and J usage is TRBJ2-1, with no clear D. CDR3 length equals 13 residues. The V gene lost 2 bases and the J gene lost 3 bases, with 6 bases spanning the gap. Germline CDR1 reads SGHRS; CDR2 reads YFSETQ. The CDR3 loop is CASSFDVYNEQFF. As DNA, the CDR3 is TGCGCCAGCAGCTTCGACGTCTACAATGAGCAGTTCTTC.